The next 25 T cell receptor beta chains were all read from a single sample in a study of tumor and adjacent non-tumor tissue in lung cancer. This sample's RNA came from whole unsorted tissue. The normal lung tissue was taken more than 3 cm from the tumor edge. The library came from three nested PCR rounds adapted from ARM-PCR protocols. TCRdb reanalysed the multiplex PCR reads using MiXCR and keeps one entry per CDR3 protein. The sample yields more than 85,000 distinct CDR3 sequences, about 64% seen once. Material for sequencing was distant non-tumor lung tissue. The source of these receptors is a man between 60 and 75 years old with non-small cell lung cancer.

The chain uses TRBV6-2 or TRBV6-3 and TRBJ1-1; tentatively, D is TRBD1 (5 bases). V shed 4 bases and J shed 9 bases, with 15 bases lying between them. The CDR3 has 13 amino acids. Germline assignment: CDR1 MNHEY and CDR2 SVGEGT. CDR3 sequence (DNA): TGTGCCAGCAGTTCGGGGGAAACCAGTAAAGCTTTCTTT. This codes for CASSSGETSKAFF.

The gene calls are TRBV24-1 and TRBJ2-3, with D uncertain. Germline V gives CDR1 KGHDR, CDR2 SFDVKD. The CDR3 is 14 amino acids. The V end was cut by 6 bases, the J end by 2 bases, with 11 bases between. The CDR3 spells CATSYVRITDTQYF. In nucleotides, the CDR3 is TGTGCCACCAGTTACGTCAGGATCACAGATACGCAGTATTTT.

The chain links TRBV21-1 to TRBJ2-1. TRBV21-1 is a known pseudogene. The CDR3 length is 10 residues. DNA of the CDR3: TGTGCCAGCAGCGTTGGTGAGCAGTTCTTC. It translates to CASSVGEQFF.

Comment on this clonotype: An end of the junction differs from the germline gene, which may be a read error. The chain is built from TRBV4-3 and TRBJ2-3; D gene uncertain. Germline values: CDR1 LGHNA, CDR2 YSLEER. This CDR3 is built from 15 residues. CDR3 nucleotide sequence: TGCGCCAGTAGCCAAGATAGGAAGGACGTGGATACGCGGTATTTT. Translation: CASSQDRKDVDTRYF.

A remark on this clonotype: A junction end diverges from the germline sequence, so it may reflect a read error. The gene calls are TRBV4-2 and TRBJ2-7, with 8 positions matching TRBD2. The length of the CDR3 is 15 residues. The germline V gene has CDR1 LGHNA and CDR2 YNFKEQ. DNA of the CDR3: TGTGCCAGCAACCATACCGGGACTAGTACCTACGAACAGTACTTC. Encoded protein: CASNHTGTSTYEQYF.

A note on this clonotype: Compared with germline, one end of the junction differs, possibly owing to a read error. The genes are TRBV4-3 and TRBJ2-1; no reliable D call. Germline V gives CDR1 LGHNA, CDR2 YSLEER. This CDR3 region has 13 residues. The CDR3 is CASNQDRWNEHFF. DNA for the CDR3: TGCGCCAGCAACCAAGATCGTTGGAATGAGCATTTCTTC.

This clonotype appeared many times. CDR3 bases: TGTGCCAGCAGCCCCCTGGGAGGCGGGAGGAGGTATGAGCAGTTCTTC. Translation gives CASSPLGGGRRYEQFF. The genes are TRBV11-3 and TRBJ2-1, with 8 bases that match TRBD2. V shed 5 bases and J 8 bases; nucleotides not matched to a gene: 14. Germline V gene data show CDR1 as SGHNT and CDR2 as YENEEA. The CDR3 has 16 amino acids.

This clonotype showed up many times. The V and J genes are TRBV5-4 and TRBJ1-1; the D gene is possibly TRBD1 (6 bases). CDR3 length: 17 amino acids. Germline-derived CDR1 and CDR2 are SGHNT and YYREEE (reference sequence). The V end was cut by 6 bases, the J end by 1 base, with 22 bases between. CDR3 in DNA: TGTGCCAGCAACATAGGGGGGGACCGAGTACGGAACACTGAAGCTTTCTTT. Translating it yields CASNIGGDRVRNTEAFF.

The chain employs TRBV20-1 and TRBJ2-3; a possible D gene is TRBD2 (8 bases). The V and J ends lost 5 bases and 6 bases respectively, with 24 bases between them. The CDR3 consists of 16 residues. Germline-derived CDR1 and CDR2 are DFQATT and SNEGSKA (reference sequence). Written as DNA, the CDR3 is TGCAGTGCTTCACCCCTAGCGGGCTCAGGGGGGGATACGCAGTATTTT. It yields the protein CSASPLAGSGGDTQYF.

Many counts were recorded for this clonotype. The chain joins TRBV20-1 to TRBJ1-1; D ambiguous. V shed 3 bases and J shed 5 bases, with 4 bases lying between them. The CDR3 runs to 10 residues. Germline values: CDR1 DFQATT, CDR2 SNEGSKA (reference sequence). Here the CDR3 DNA reads TGCAGTGCTAGGGAGACTGAAGCTTTCTTT. Translating gives CSARETEAFF.

Turning to this clonotype: At one end the junction does not follow the germline gene, possibly because of a read error. The V gene is TRBV12-3 or TRBV12-4, the J gene TRBJ1-4; a possible D gene is TRBD1 (5 bases). The CDR3 totals 15 residues. CDR3 bases: TGTGCCAGCAGTTTGTCAGGGCCCGGTAATGAAAAACTGTTCTTT. Translated, it gives CASSLSGPGNEKLFF.

Details on this clonotype: This may be a read error: a much more frequent sequence differs by one nucleotide. The chain joins TRBV5-1 to TRBJ2-7; D remains ambiguous. Germline CDR1 and CDR2: SGHRS and YFSETQ. The CDR3 has 14 amino acids. The CDR3 spells CASSGRTDSYEQHF. Here the CDR3 DNA reads TGCGCCAGCAGCGGGCGGACGGATTCCTACGAGCAGCACTTC.

This clonotype appeared a single time. This may be a read error, as it is one base from a much larger clone. The rearrangement joins TRBV28 to TRBJ2-2; 7 nucleotides agree with TRBD2. The CDR3 is 15 residues long. The germline gives CDR1 MDHEN, CDR2 SYDVKM. J gave up 9 bases and V 6 bases, and 13 bases lay outside the gene matches. CDR3 amino acids: CASSTWGGDGWELFF. DNA for the CDR3: TGTGCCAGCAGCACCTGGGGGGGTGATGGCTGGGAGCTGTTTTTT.

At least ten counts were recorded for this clonotype. The J gene is TRBJ1-2, the V gene TRBV29-1; tentative D call: TRBD1 (5 bases). This CDR3 contains 11 residues. CDR1 is SQVTM and CDR2 is ANQGSEA in the germline V gene. V was shortened by 5 bases and J by 6 bases, with 10 bases between the two germline ends. The CDR3 DNA sequence: TGCAGCGTTTCGGAGGGGAATGGCTACACCTTC. It yields the protein CSVSEGNGYTF. Together with reference TRBV29-1 and TRBJ1-2, the CDR3 gives the full variable domain: SAVISQKPSRDICQRGTSLTIQCQVDSQVTMMFWYRQQPGQSLTLIATANQGSEATYESGFVIDKFPISRPNLTFSTLTVSNMSPEDSSIYLCSVSEGNGYTFGSGTRLTVV.

The chain joins TRBV28 to TRBJ2-2, with TRBD1 as a possible D gene (5 bases). CDR3 length equals 15 residues. Trimming took 3 bases from V and 1 from J, leaving 9 bases between them. The germline CDR1 and CDR2 sequences are MDHEN and SYDVKM. CDR3 nucleotide sequence: TGTGCCAGCAGTTTTAATACAGGGAACACCGGGGAGCTGTTTTTT. Protein product: CASSFNTGNTGELFF.

Remarks on this clonotype: Just one base apart from a much larger clone, this may be a read error. This chain uses TRBV16 with TRBJ2-7; D is uncertain. The V gene's germline CDR1 is KGHSY and CDR2 FQNENV. The CDR3 is 11 amino acids. CDR3 sequence (DNA): TGTGCCAGCAGCCAAAGGTACGAGAAGTACTTC. This sequence encodes CASSQRYEKYF.

This clonotype occurred many times. V is TRBV4-1 and J is TRBJ1-2, with 8 positions matching TRBD1. The CDR3 contains 14 residues. Germline loops: CDR1 MGHRA, CDR2 YSYEKL. After removal of 3 bases from V and 4 bases from J, the junction contained 4 bases not matched to a gene. The CDR3 sequence is CASSQGTGTYGYTF. The CDR3 nucleotides read TGCGCCAGCAGCCAGGGGACAGGCACCTATGGCTACACCTTC.

This clonotype was counted ten times or more. The V call is TRBV12-3 or TRBV12-4, the J call TRBJ2-2, with 10 bases identical to TRBD2. The ends lost 5 bases at V and 5 bases at J; junction bases unmatched: 8. This CDR3 has 16 residues. The CDR3 region is CASSIIRTSGTGELFF. The DNA for the CDR3 is TGTGCCAGCAGTATCATTAGGACTAGCGGTACCGGGGAGCTGTTTTTT.

Comment on this clonotype: Relative to the germline gene, one junction end is altered; a read error may explain this. This chain links TRBV11-1 with TRBJ2-2; D not resolved. This CDR3 comprises 12 residues. Germline lookup yields CDR1 SGHAT and CDR2 FQDESV (reference sequence). In DNA form, the CDR3 reads TGTGCCAGCAGCAGCAACACCGTTGAGCCGTTTTTT. Translated: CASSSNTVEPFF.

This clonotype came up once. The genes are TRBV11-1 and TRBJ2-5, with D perhaps matching TRBD1 or TRBD2 (5 bases each). Deletions cut 6 bases from V and 5 bases from J, with 16 bases between. In germline, CDR1 is SGHAT, CDR2 FQDESV (reference sequence). The CDR3 contains 14 residues. CDR3: CASSPRGSGETQYF. CDR3 DNA: TGTGCCAGCAGTCCTCGGGGCTCGGGGGAGACCCAGTACTTC.

A word on this clonotype: A much larger clonotype is one base distant, so this may be a read error. The chain links TRBV6-2 or TRBV6-3 to TRBJ2-2; D remains unclear. Germline V lookup: CDR1 MNHEY, CDR2 SVGEGT. The CDR3 has 15 residues. V was pared by 7 bases and J by 3 bases, with 15 bases between. In DNA form, the CDR3 reads TGTGCCAGCATTCCCCTACCGGCGGACACCGGGGAGCTGTTTTTT. Encoded protein: CASIPLPADTGELFF.

This clonotype was picked up a small number of times. The genes are TRBV5-1 and TRBJ2-2; a weak D match, TRBD1 (6 bases). The CDR3 is 15 amino acids. Germline V gives CDR1 SGHRS, CDR2 YFSETQ. V was cut by 3 bases and J by 4 bases, with 13 bases left in between. DNA of the CDR3: TGCGCCAGCAGCTACCCAGGGGTCGGCACCGGGGAGCTGTTTTTT. It translates to CASSYPGVGTGELFF.

With regard to this clonotype: A much larger clone is a single base away; this may be a read error. The chain joins TRBV20-1 to TRBJ2-7; the match to TRBD2 covers 8 bases. CDR3 length equals 18 residues. Per the germline V gene, CDR1 is DFQATT and CDR2 is SNEGSKA (reference sequence). The DNA for the CDR3 is TGCAGTGCTAGAGATGCCGGGAGGGCCTTTAGGAGCTCCTTCGAGCAGTACTTC. It is translated as CSARDAGRAFRSSFEQYF.

As regards this clonotype: A much larger clone sits a single nucleotide away, making a read error possible. The J gene is TRBJ2-5, the V gene TRBV5-1, with D possibly TRBD2 on 5 matching bases. Per the germline V gene, CDR1 is SGHRS and CDR2 is YFSETQ. This CDR3 is 13 amino acids long. As DNA, the CDR3 is TGCGCCGGCAGGAAGAGGACTCAAGAGACCCAGTACTTC. Translating gives CAGRKRTQETQYF.

On this clonotype itself: At one of its ends the junction is not consistent with the germline gene, which may arise from a read error. V gene TRBV11-2 combines with J gene TRBJ1-1; the D gene is possibly TRBD1 (5 bases). The CDR3 is 13 residues long. Germline V CDR1 and CDR2: SGHAT, FQNNGV. CDR3 amino acids: CAGSLEGITEAFF. The CDR3, as DNA: TGTGCCGGCAGCCTAGAGGGGATCACTGAAGCTTTCTTT.